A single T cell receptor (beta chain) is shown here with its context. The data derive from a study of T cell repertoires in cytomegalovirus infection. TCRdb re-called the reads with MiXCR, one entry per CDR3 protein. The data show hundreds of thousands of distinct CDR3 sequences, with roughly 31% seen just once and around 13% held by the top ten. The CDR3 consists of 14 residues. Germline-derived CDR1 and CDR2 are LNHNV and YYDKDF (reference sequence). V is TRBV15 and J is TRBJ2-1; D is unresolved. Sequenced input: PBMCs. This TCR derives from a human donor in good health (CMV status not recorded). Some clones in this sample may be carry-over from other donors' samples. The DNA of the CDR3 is TGTTCCAACAGCTCCCGAAGAGATAAGAATGAGCAGTTCTTC. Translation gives CSNSSRRDKNEQFF. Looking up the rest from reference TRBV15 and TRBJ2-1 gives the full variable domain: DAMVIQNPRYQVTQFGKPVTLSCSQTLNHNVMYWYQQKSSQAPKLLFHYYDKDFNNEADTPDNFQSRRPNTSFCFLDIRSPGLGDTAMYLCSNSSRRDKNEQFFGPGTRLTVL.